What follows describes a single TCR beta chain. Trimming removed 4 bases from V and 4 bases from J, with 15 bases in between. Germline V gene lookup returns CDR1 SGHTA and CDR2 FQGNSA. The CDR3 runs 15 residues. The data belong to a study of T cell changes during pregnancy in multiple sclerosis. TCRdb's table, derived via immunoSEQ multiplex PCR, lists solely in-frame clones and lacks some. The sample lists about 64,000 clones, 90% occurring once. The chain couples TRBV7-2 to TRBJ2-3; possible D gene TRBD2, 6 bases. This sequence was found in a female donor in good health, enrolled as a control in a pregnancy study. The input for sequencing was peripheral blood, taken in the second trimester of pregnancy. The CDR3 region has the DNA TGTGCCAGCAGCTCTGTCGGCGGGAACCCAGATACGCAGTATTTT. It is translated as CASSSVGGNPDTQYF.